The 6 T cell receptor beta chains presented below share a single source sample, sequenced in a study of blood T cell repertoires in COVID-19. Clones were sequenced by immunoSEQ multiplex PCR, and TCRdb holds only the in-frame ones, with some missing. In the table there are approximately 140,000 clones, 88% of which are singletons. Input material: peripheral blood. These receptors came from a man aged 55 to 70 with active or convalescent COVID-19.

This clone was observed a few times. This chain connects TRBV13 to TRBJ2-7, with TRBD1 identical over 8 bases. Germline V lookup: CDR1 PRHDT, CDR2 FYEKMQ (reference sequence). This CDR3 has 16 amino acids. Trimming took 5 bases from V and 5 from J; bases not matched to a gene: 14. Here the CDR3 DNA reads TGTGCCAGCAGCCTAGCCAGGCAGGGGGCCGGCAACGAGCAGTACTTC. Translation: CASSLARQGAGNEQYF.

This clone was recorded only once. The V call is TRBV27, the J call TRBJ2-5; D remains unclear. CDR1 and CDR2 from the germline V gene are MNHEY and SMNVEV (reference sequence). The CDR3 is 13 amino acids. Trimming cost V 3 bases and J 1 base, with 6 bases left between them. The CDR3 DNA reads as TGTGCCAGCAGTTTCGGAGTCCAAGAGACCCAGTACTTC. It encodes CASSFGVQETQYF.

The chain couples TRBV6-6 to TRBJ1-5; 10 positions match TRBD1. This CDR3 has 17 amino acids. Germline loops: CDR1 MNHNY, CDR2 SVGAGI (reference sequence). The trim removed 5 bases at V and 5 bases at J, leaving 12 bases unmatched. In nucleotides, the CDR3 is TGTGCCAGCAGTCCCCTGGTGGGACAGGGGTTCGATCAGCCCCAGCATTTT. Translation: CASSPLVGQGFDQPQHF.

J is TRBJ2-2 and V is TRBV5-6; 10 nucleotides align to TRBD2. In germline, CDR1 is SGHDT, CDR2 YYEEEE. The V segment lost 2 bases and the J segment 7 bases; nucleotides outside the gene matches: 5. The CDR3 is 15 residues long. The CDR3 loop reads CASSFLAGAVGELFF. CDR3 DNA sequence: TGTGCCAGCAGCTTCCTAGCGGGAGCCGTCGGGGAGCTGTTTTTT.

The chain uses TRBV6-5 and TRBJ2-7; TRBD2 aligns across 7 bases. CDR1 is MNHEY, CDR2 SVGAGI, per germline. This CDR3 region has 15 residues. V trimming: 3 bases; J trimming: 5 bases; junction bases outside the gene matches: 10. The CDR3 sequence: CASSYGGGSTHEQYF. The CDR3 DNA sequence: TGTGCCAGCAGTTATGGCGGCGGGAGTACTCACGAGCAGTACTTC.

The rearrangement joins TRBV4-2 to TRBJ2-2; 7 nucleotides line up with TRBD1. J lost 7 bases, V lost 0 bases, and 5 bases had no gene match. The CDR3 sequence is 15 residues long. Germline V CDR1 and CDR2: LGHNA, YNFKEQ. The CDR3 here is CASSQDITGVGELFF. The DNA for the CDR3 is TGTGCCAGCAGCCAAGATATAACAGGGGTCGGGGAGCTGTTTTTT.